The present entry profiles one TCR beta chain with its context. No antigen is known for it. Per-base qualities were not stored, and no clone one base away is much larger. For CDR1 and CDR2, the germline V gene lists SGHDT and YYEEEE. The CDR3 measures 15 amino acids from cysteine to phenylalanine. The read is trimmed to its CDR3 DNA, 45 bases read in frame from base 1. Trimming removed 6 bases from V and 4 bases from J; the gene matches leave 12 bases unexplained. This entry is derived from a study of blood T cell repertoires in COVID-19 (dated by TCRdb to the early 2020s). Regarding the research as a whole: Samples from collaborators originated in the United States, Italy and Spain and spanned both the acute and convalescent phases of COVID-19. The material from the prospective study consisted of cDNA or gDNA derived from T cells, B-cell-depleted T cells, or PBMCs. The dataset comprised deeply sampled blood TCRbeta repertoires from subjects exposed to, actively infected with, or recovered from COVID-19. The repertoires were made available in a free public database intended to serve as a resource for research on the immune response to SARS-CoV-2. The samples were drawn from two sources: the first 160 participants of the ongoing ImmuneRACE study, and 1,254 subjects contributed by 6 global collaborators. Nearly every sample came with metadata listing a de-identified subject ID, COVID-19 status, age in years and sex. Where HLA class I and class II types were available, the types were taken from metadata supplied by the sample provider, not from assay-based typing. Overall study results and their limits: Clinical and demographic metadata were provided uncurated, with the amount varying by source and participant.

TCRbeta CDR3 regions were amplified from genomic DNA by means of the immunoSEQ Assay, a bias-controlled multiplex PCR. As for how the authors treated the data: Nucleated cell counts per sample were estimated from amplification of reference gene primers within the assay. To quantify the absolute abundance of each unique TCRbeta CDR3 rearrangement, sequence reads were collapsed and filtered. For each sample, productive Simpson clonality was calculated as the square root of Simpson's diversity index across productive rearrangements. TCRdb re-hosts the immuneACCESS table, in-frame sequences only. Its copies lack some clones; in the studies checked, an unresolved V gene accounts for under half of them, and the cause for the rest is not known. The V and J calls and the clone size are those of that table, but D and trimming were determined from the DNA. This sample lists roughly 410,000 clones; about 87% were detected once. The ten largest clones add up to about 2% of the sample.

At one collaborating source in Seattle, patients were enrolled during active infection and were followed longitudinally through the course of disease. The collaborating institutions used their own protocols to collect whole blood in K2EDTA tubes. Collaborator samples were shipped for TCRbeta analysis as frozen whole blood, isolated PBMCs, or DNA extracted from either sample type. The receptor chain draws on TRBV5-6 and TRBJ1-1, with 7 junctional bases fitting TRBD1. The sequencing sample was made of peripheral blood. The source of this sequence is an older woman with COVID-19, enrolled during active disease. CDR3 reads: CASTWTGVTGTEAFF. The DNA is as follows: TGTGCCAGCACCTGGACAGGCGTCACGGGCACTGAAGCTTTCTTT.